The 14 T cell receptor beta chains below all came from one sample that was sequenced in a study of cytomegalovirus exposure and HLA in healthy donors. PCR employed 60 Vbeta and 13 Jbeta primers. TCRdb keeps only in-frame clones here, not all; method: immunoSEQ multiplex PCR. The sample carries under 150,000 clones, 80% recorded once. The specimen sequenced was PBMCs. Source of these receptors: a middle-aged man in good health and CMV-seropositive.

J is TRBJ1-1 and V is TRBV9, with TRBD1 identical over 7 bases. The germline gives CDR1 SGDLS, CDR2 YYNGEE. The CDR3 sequence is 15 residues long. With 3 bases clipped from V and 2 bases from J, the junction kept 7 bases outside the gene matches. CDR3 nucleotides: TGTGCCAGCAGCGCCCAGACAGGGAGCAACACTGAAGCTTTCTTT. It yields the protein CASSAQTGSNTEAFF. Variable domain in full (rest from reference TRBV9 and TRBJ1-1): DSGVTQTPKHLITATGQRVTLRCSPRSGDLSVYWYQQSLDQGLQFLIQYYNGEERAKGNILERFSAQQFPDLHSELNLSSLELGDSALYFCASSAQTGSNTEAFFGQGTRLTVV.

This clone was recorded once. The gene calls are TRBV7-9 and TRBJ1-2, with 7 bases fitting TRBD1. The germline gives CDR1 SEHNR, CDR2 FQNEAQ (reference sequence). The trim removed 6 bases at V and 10 bases at J, leaving 5 bases unmatched. The length of the CDR3 is 11 residues. The CDR3 loop reads CASSWTGDYTF. DNA of the CDR3: TGTGCCAGCAGTTGGACAGGAGACTACACCTTC.

V is TRBV27 and J is TRBJ2-1; D unclear. Trimming cost V 0 bases and J 2 bases, with 5 bases left between them. The CDR3 length is 14 residues. CDR1 and CDR2 from the germline V gene are MNHEY and SMNVEV (reference sequence). The CDR3 nucleotides are TGTGCCAGCAGTTTATCCCGTCCCTACAATGAGCAGTTCTTC. Protein: CASSLSRPYNEQFF.

The chain couples TRBV19 to TRBJ1-5; D perhaps matches TRBD1 (5 bases). Trimming shortened V by 10 bases and J by 0 bases, and 16 bases separated the two germline ends. The CDR3 sequence is 15 residues long. From germline, CDR1 is LNHDA and CDR2 SQIVND (reference sequence). This CDR3 is CATAAGRNSNQPQHF. The CDR3 DNA sequence: TGTGCCACTGCGGCAGGGCGAAATAGCAATCAGCCCCAGCATTTT.

This chain links TRBV5-1 with TRBJ2-7; D is unclear. V lost 0 bases and J 3 bases, leaving 10 bases between the germline ends. Germline loops: CDR1 SGHRS, CDR2 YFSETQ. The CDR3 spans 14 residues. The CDR3 loop is CASSLEVRSYEQYF. CDR3 in DNA: TGCGCCAGCAGCTTGGAGGTTAGGAGCTACGAGCAGTACTTC.

The chain is built from TRBV18 and TRBJ2-5; 8 bases map to TRBD2. CDR1 is KGHSH and CDR2 is LQKENI in the germline V gene. Trimming removed 3 bases from V and 5 bases from J; junction bases left unmatched: 2. This CDR3 has 13 amino acids. CDR3 DNA sequence: TGTGCCAGCTCACCGGGACTAGAGGAGACCCAGTACTTC. This translates into CASSPGLEETQYF. Variable domain in full (rest from reference TRBV18 and TRBJ2-5): NAGVMQNPRHLVRRRGQEARLRCSPMKGHSHVYWYRQLPEEGLKFMVYLQKENIIDESGMPKERFSAEFPKEGPSILRIQQVVRGDSAAYFCASSPGLEETQYFGPGTRLLVL.

The chain combines TRBV19 with TRBJ1-2, with 7 bases matching TRBD1. Losses at the gene ends were 6 bases for V and 4 bases for J; bases not matched to a gene: 2. The V gene's germline CDR1 is LNHDA and CDR2 SQIVND (reference sequence). This CDR3 is 12 amino acids long. CDR3 nucleotides: TGTGCCAGTAGGGGACAGCTCTATGGCTACACCTTC. Translation: CASRGQLYGYTF.

The CDR3: CASAAGPRGPIYQPQHF. The CDR3 coding sequence is TGCGCCAGCGCCGCAGGTCCCAGGGGGCCAATTTATCAGCCCCAGCATTTT. V and J are TRBV4-1 and TRBJ1-5; 8 bases align to TRBD1. The CDR3 is 17 amino acids. Looked up from germline, CDR1 is MGHRA and CDR2 is YSYEKL. The ends lost 8 bases at V and 5 bases at J; junction bases unmatched: 17.

This clone appeared a single time. V gene TRBV20-1 combines with J gene TRBJ2-5, with a weak D call TRBD2 (5 bases). Trimming took off 6 bases at V and 10 bases at J, with 12 bases between the two ends. Per the germline V gene, CDR1 is DFQATT and CDR2 is SNEGSKA (reference sequence). The CDR3 length is 10 residues. The CDR3 loop is CSAQRASQYF. CDR3 in DNA: TGCAGTGCCCAGAGGGCCAGCCAGTACTTC.

The rearrangement joins TRBV10-3 to TRBJ2-6, with 8 bases identical to TRBD1. Trimming took 2 bases from V and 2 from J; bases not matched to a gene: 5. The length of the CDR3 is 17 residues. The germline V gene encodes CDR1 ENHRY and CDR2 SYGVKD. The CDR3 sequence is CAISEGRGLTGANVLTF. CDR3 DNA sequence: TGTGCCATCAGTGAGGGCAGGGGGCTTACTGGGGCCAACGTCCTGACTTTC.

This clone was found once. The CDR3 loop is CASSLAEGSTNYGYTF. CDR3 nucleotides: TGCGCCAGCAGCTTGGCCGAGGGCAGTACCAACTATGGCTACACCTTC. The rearrangement uses TRBV5-1 and TRBJ1-2; unclear D gene. Germline V gene sequence: CDR1 SGHRS, CDR2 YFSETQ. V lost 0 bases, J lost 2 bases, and 14 bases lay in between. This CDR3 spans 16 amino acids.

The chain couples TRBV5-1 to TRBJ2-3; 9 positions match TRBD2. The trim removed 8 bases at V and 0 bases at J, leaving 19 bases unmatched. The CDR3 extends over 19 amino acids. Germline V gives CDR1 SGHRS, CDR2 YFSETQ. CDR3 bases: TGCGCCAGTAGAGAGGGCCTGAATAGCGGGAGTGTAAGCACAGATACGCAGTATTTT. Translating it yields CASREGLNSGSVSTDTQYF.

The genes are TRBV4-1 and TRBJ1-1; no definite D call. The germline gives CDR1 MGHRA, CDR2 YSYEKL. This CDR3 spans 14 amino acids. V was trimmed by 0 bases and J by 1 base, leaving 6 bases between them. This CDR3 is CASSQDRRNTEAFF. CDR3 nucleotides: TGCGCCAGCAGCCAAGATAGGAGGAACACTGAAGCTTTCTTT.

The J gene is TRBJ2-1, the V gene TRBV4-2, with D unresolved. Trimming removed 0 bases from V and 7 bases from J, with 7 bases in between. Germline loops: CDR1 LGHNA, CDR2 YNFKEQ. The CDR3 has 13 residues. The CDR3 sequence is CASSQESRNEQFF. CDR3 coding DNA: TGTGCCAGCAGCCAAGAGTCCAGAAATGAGCAGTTCTTC.